This T cell receptor beta chain was documented in a study of cytomegalovirus exposure and HLA in healthy donors. Germline V gene data show CDR1 as SGHAT and CDR2 as FQNNGV. The V and J ends lost 4 bases and 6 bases respectively, with 19 bases between them. The CDR3 is 15 residues long. Vbeta (60) and Jbeta (13) primers were used in the PCR. Under the authors' procedure: Unique TCR beta chains numbered roughly 80 million in a later analysis, with approximately 10 million shared. Measured with immunoSEQ multiplex PCR; TCRdb has only the in-frame clones, and not every one. V, J and clone size reflect that table, while D and trimming were determined from the DNA. Counted here are about 67,000 clones, 68% occurring once; the ten biggest clones make up more than 2%.

The chain combines TRBV11-2 with TRBJ2-7; maybe TRBD1 (6 bases). The clonotype comes from a woman aged 30 to 39 in good health and CMV-seronegative. Sequencing was performed on PBMCs. This chain's CDR3 is CASSYRTATPGEQYF. The CDR3 region has the DNA TGTGCCAGCAGCTATAGGACAGCCACCCCTGGCGAGCAGTACTTC.